This T cell receptor (beta chain) derives from a study of beta chain features in type 1 diabetes. Study observations and caveats: VDJ junctions from patients with type 1 diabetes contained fewer insertions and more deletions. The study found moderately but significantly shorter TCRB CDR3s in all four CD4+ subsets of Type 1 diabetes patients.

Concerning this clone: What it binds is unknown.

TCRB transcripts that were expressed got sequenced, as all of the isolated RNA had been reverse transcribed. Libraries were prepared by immunoSEQ multiplex PCR; TCRdb keeps only in-frame clonotypes and omits some of them. The profile shows 85,000 to 110,000 clones, under 30% of them singletons. This receptor was identified in a woman in her late teens or twenties with type 1 diabetes. Sequenced material: central memory CD4+ T cells from blood.

CDR3 sequence: CASTGGATNEKLFF. CDR3 sequence (DNA): TGTGCCAGTACCGGCGGTGCAACTAATGAAAAACTGTTTTTT. The chain employs TRBV19 and TRBJ1-4, with D uncertain. There are 14 residues in the CDR3. V was shortened by 7 bases and J by 0 bases, with 9 bases between the two germline ends. CDR1 LNHDA and CDR2 SQIVND come from the germline V gene (reference sequence).